These 8 T cell receptor beta chains originate from one sample sequenced in a study of T cell responses to AZD1222 COVID-19 vaccine. The assay was immunoSEQ multiplex PCR, and TCRdb's table has in-frame clones only and misses some. Here the sample spans about 190,000 clones, roughly 93% being singletons. This specimen consisted of peripheral blood, obtained on day 0 of AZD1222 vaccination. All receptors come from an adult in good health.

The chain links TRBV13 to TRBJ2-2; TRBD1 aligns across 7 bases. Per the germline V gene, CDR1 is PRHDT and CDR2 is FYEKMQ (reference sequence). The J segment lost 4 bases and the V segment lost 5 bases, leaving 7 bases of the junction unmatched. The CDR3 has 15 residues. DNA of the CDR3: TGTGCCAGCAGCGGGAACAGGGGAAGCACCGGGGAGCTGTTTTTT. Its protein product is CASSGNRGSTGELFF.

This chain uses TRBV4-1 with TRBJ2-3, with TRBD2 matching 11 bases. V shed 7 bases and J 2 bases; nucleotides not matched to a gene: 11. The CDR3 consists of 17 residues. Per germline, CDR1 MGHRA and CDR2 YSYEKL. CDR3 sequence reads: CASTGRGLAGPTDTQYF. The CDR3 DNA reads as TGCGCCAGCACCGGTCGAGGACTAGCGGGCCCCACAGATACGCAGTATTTT.

J is TRBJ2-2 and V is TRBV2; tentative D call: TRBD1 (7 bases). CDR1 and CDR2 from the germline V gene are SNHLY and FYNNEI. Trimming took 8 bases from V and 4 from J, leaving 11 bases between them. This CDR3 spans 13 amino acids. CDR3: CASAGQSTGELFF. In DNA form, the CDR3 reads TGTGCCAGCGCGGGACAGTCCACCGGGGAGCTGTTTTTT.

The chain links TRBV4-2 to TRBJ2-1; D may be TRBD2 (6 bases). Trimming removed 0 bases from V and 6 bases from J, with 12 bases in between. CDR3 length: 15 residues. Germline V lookup: CDR1 LGHNA, CDR2 YNFKEQ. DNA for the CDR3: TGTGCCAGCAGCCAAGAAGGCGGGATCGGCAATGAGCAGTTCTTC. Translating it yields CASSQEGGIGNEQFF.

This CDR3 reads CASSLGQTSGYGYTF. CDR3 in DNA: TGCGCCAGCAGCTTGGGGCAGACGTCTGGCTATGGCTACACCTTC. This chain uses TRBV5-1 with TRBJ1-2, with D hard to call. V was clipped by 0 bases and J by 4 bases, with 13 bases between them. This CDR3 is 15 amino acids long. Germline lookup yields CDR1 SGHRS and CDR2 YFSETQ.

The J gene is TRBJ1-1, the V gene TRBV6-5; D might be TRBD1 (5 bases). The germline V gene encodes CDR1 MNHEY and CDR2 SVGAGI. V was trimmed by 7 bases and J by 8 bases, leaving 11 bases between them. The length of the CDR3 is 11 residues. CDR3 nucleotide sequence: TGTGCCAGCAAAAGGGGTCCCGAAGCTTTCTTT. It codes for CASKRGPEAFF.

The genes are TRBV19 and TRBJ1-2, with D unclear. Trimming cost V 6 bases and J 1 base, with 18 bases left between them. The CDR3 has 16 amino acids. Germline CDR1 LNHDA, CDR2 SQIVND (reference sequence). The CDR3 sequence is CASSAISGFSNYGYTF. CDR3 nucleotides: TGTGCCAGTAGCGCGATATCGGGGTTCAGTAACTATGGCTACACCTTC.

In this sample, this clone turned up once. The J gene is TRBJ2-7, the V gene TRBV5-4; the D is unclear. V lost 0 bases, J lost 1 base, and 14 bases lay in between. The CDR3 sequence is 16 residues long. The germline V gene encodes CDR1 SGHNT and CDR2 YYREEE (reference sequence). Here the CDR3 reads CASSLAGSVGSYEQYF. The CDR3 DNA follows: TGTGCCAGCAGCTTGGCCGGTTCGGTGGGGTCCTACGAGCAGTACTTC.